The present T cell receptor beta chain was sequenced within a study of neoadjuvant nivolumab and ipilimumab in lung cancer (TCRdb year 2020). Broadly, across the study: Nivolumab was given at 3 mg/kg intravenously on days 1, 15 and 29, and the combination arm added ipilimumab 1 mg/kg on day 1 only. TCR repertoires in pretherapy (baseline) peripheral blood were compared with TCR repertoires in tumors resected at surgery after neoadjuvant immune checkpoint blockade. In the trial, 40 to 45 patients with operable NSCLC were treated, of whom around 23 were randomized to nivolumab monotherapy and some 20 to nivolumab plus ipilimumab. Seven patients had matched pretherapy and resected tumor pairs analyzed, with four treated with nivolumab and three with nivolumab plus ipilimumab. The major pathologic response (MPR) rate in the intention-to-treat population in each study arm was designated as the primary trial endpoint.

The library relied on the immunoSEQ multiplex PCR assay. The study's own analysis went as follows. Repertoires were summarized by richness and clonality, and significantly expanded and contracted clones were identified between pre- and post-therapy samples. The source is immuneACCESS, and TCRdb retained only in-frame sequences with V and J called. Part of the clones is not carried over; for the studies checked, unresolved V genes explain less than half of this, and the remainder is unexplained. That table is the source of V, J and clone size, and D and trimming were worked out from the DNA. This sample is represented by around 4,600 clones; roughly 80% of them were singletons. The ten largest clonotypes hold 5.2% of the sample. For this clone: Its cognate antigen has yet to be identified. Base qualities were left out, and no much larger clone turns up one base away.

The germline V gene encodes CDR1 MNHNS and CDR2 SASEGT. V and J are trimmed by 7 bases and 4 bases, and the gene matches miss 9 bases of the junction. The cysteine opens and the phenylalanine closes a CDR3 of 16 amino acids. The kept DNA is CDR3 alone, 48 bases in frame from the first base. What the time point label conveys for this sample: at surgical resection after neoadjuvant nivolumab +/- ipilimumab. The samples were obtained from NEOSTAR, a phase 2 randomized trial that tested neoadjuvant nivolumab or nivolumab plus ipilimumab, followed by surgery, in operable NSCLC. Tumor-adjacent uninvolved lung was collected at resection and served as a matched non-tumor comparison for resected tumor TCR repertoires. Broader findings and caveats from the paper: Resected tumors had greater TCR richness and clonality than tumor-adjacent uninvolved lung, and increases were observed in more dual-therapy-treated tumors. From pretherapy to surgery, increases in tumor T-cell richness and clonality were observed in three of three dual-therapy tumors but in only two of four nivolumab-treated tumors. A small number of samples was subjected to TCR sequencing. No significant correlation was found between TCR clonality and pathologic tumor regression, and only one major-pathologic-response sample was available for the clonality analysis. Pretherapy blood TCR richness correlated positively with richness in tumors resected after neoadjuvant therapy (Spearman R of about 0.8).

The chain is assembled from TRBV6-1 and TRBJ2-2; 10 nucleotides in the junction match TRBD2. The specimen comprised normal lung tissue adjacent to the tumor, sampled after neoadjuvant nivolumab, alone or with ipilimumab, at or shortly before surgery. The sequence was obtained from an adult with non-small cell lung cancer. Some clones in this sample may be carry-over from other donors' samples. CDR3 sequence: CASIQASGGSTGELFF. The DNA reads TGTGCCAGCATTCAAGCTAGCGGGGGATCCACCGGGGAGCTGTTTTTT.